One and the same sample provided the 3 T cell receptor beta chains below, sequenced in a study of T-cell reconstitution after alpha-beta-depleted transplantation in children. Unique molecular identifiers were used to barcode this TCRbeta library. TCRdb re-called the PCR reads with MiXCR, one entry per CDR3 protein. This sample has 500,000 to 600,000 distinct CDR3 sequences; 30% to 35% occur once, and the top ten carry approximately 2.3%. Sample: PBMCs from the stem cell graft donor, taken from the stem cell graft. Every receptor here comes from a human donor who donated a stem cell graft to a child with aplastic anemia.

The chain combines TRBV19 with TRBJ2-7; 14 positions match TRBD2. The CDR3 covers 14 residues. The germline V gene has CDR1 LNHDA and CDR2 SQIVND (reference sequence). The junction had 3 bases not matched to a gene; V was cut back by 5 bases and J by 6 bases. The CDR3 is CASSPGTSGSEQYF. The CDR3 DNA sequence: TGTGCCAGTAGTCCTGGGACTAGCGGGAGCGAGCAGTACTTC. Full variable domain (missing parts from reference TRBV19 and TRBJ2-7): DGGITQSPKYLFRKEGQNVTLSCEQNLNHDAMYWYRQDPGQGLRLIYYSQIVNDFQKGDIAEGYSVSREKKESFPLTVTSAQKNPTAFYLCASSPGTSGSEQYFGPGTRLTVT.

The V gene is TRBV18, the J gene TRBJ1-6; D uncertain. Trimming removed 1 base at V and 0 bases at J, with 7 bases between. Germline assignment: CDR1 KGHSH and CDR2 LQKENI. This CDR3 contains 16 residues. The CDR3 protein is CASSPRESSYNSPLHF. The CDR3 DNA is TGTGCCAGCTCACCACGTGAGAGCTCCTATAATTCACCCCTCCACTTT.

There are a few counts of this clonotype. This sequence joins TRBV4-2 and TRBJ2-7; D not certain. Germline V CDR1 and CDR2: LGHNA, YNFKEQ. This CDR3 comprises 16 residues. With 1 base removed from V and 0 bases from J, the gap between germline ends came to 13 bases. CDR3 in DNA: TGTGCCAGCAGCCAAGCCGGACGGCTATCCTCCTACGAGCAGTACTTC. Protein product: CASSQAGRLSSYEQYF.